This TCR beta chain was observed in a study of neurological immune-mediated disorders. The making of cDNA relied on 5'RACE with 10-nucleotide random UMIs. TCRdb processed the 5' RACE reads anew with MiXCR; each CDR3 protein has one entry. The data contain around 33,000 distinct CDR3 sequences, roughly 23% of them singletons. In its sample, this clonotype was seen many times. There were 1 million CD4+ or CD8+ T cells used in the sorted libraries. The sequenced sample consisted of CD4+ T cells from blood. This clonotype was sampled from a man aged 50 to 60 with HTLV-1-associated myelopathy (HAM/TSP).

The CDR3 region has the DNA TGCAGTGCCAGAAGAGACAGGGGAAACATTCAGTACTTC. This gives the protein CSARRDRGNIQYF. The chain joins TRBV20-1 to TRBJ2-4, with 8 bases matching TRBD1. The CDR3 totals 13 residues. V was clipped by 6 bases and J by 6 bases; unmatched bases: 7. CDR1 is DFQATT and CDR2 is SNEGSKA in the germline V gene (reference sequence).